The rows below give T cell receptor beta chains drawn from one sample of a study of CD8 T cell repertoires and HIV-1 epitope variants. The method was immunoSEQ multiplex PCR; TCRdb's version includes in-frame clones alone and lacks a portion of them. This table has under 100,000 clones, 60% to 80% appearing once. Sequencing input: uncultured baseline CD8+ T cells from peripheral blood mononuclear cells (PBMCs). The receptors were gathered from a male donor with HIV. Both conserved end residues are part of each CDR3. Fields, in order: D gene, V gene, J gene, CDR3 protein, CDR3 DNA. A D gene is named only where the DNA matches it firmly.

D gene: TRBD2
V gene: TRBV19
J gene: TRBJ2-3
CDR3 protein: CASRRGSGRRGTDTQYF
CDR3 DNA: TGTGCCAGTAGGAGGGGTAGCGGGAGACGAGGGACAGATACGCAGTATTTT

D gene: .
V gene: TRBV6-5
J gene: TRBJ2-1
CDR3 protein: CASRDTGHANEQFF
CDR3 DNA: TGTGCCAGCAGAGATACGGGCCACGCCAATGAGCAGTTCTTC

D gene: .
V gene: TRBV5-6
J gene: TRBJ2-5
CDR3 protein: CASSLPAGTQETQYF
CDR3 DNA: TGTGCCAGCAGCCTCCCGGCGGGAACCCAAGAGACCCAGTACTTC

D gene: .
V gene: TRBV19
J gene: TRBJ2-7
CDR3 protein: CASQNSGSYEQYF
CDR3 DNA: TGTGCCAGTCAGAATAGCGGCTCCTACGAGCAGTACTTC

D gene: .
V gene: TRBV30
J gene: TRBJ1-6
CDR3 protein: CAWTGSYNSPLHF
CDR3 DNA: TGTGCCTGGACCGGCTCCTATAATTCACCCCTCCACTTT

D gene: .
V gene: TRBV7-9
J gene: TRBJ2-5
CDR3 protein: CASSRQQGYQETQYF
CDR3 DNA: TGTGCCAGCAGCCGACAGCAGGGGTACCAAGAGACCCAGTACTTC

D gene: .
V gene: TRBV29-1
J gene: TRBJ2-1
CDR3 protein: CSVELRVSYNEQFF
CDR3 DNA: TGCAGCGTTGAATTAAGGGTGTCCTACAATGAGCAGTTCTTC

D gene: .
V gene: TRBV7-2
J gene: TRBJ1-6
CDR3 protein: CASSLRLLDNSPLHF
CDR3 DNA: TGTGCCAGCAGCTTACGGCTGCTTGATAATTCACCCCTCCACTTT

D gene: TRBD1
V gene: TRBV7-6
J gene: TRBJ1-2
CDR3 protein: CASSQGAYGYTF
CDR3 DNA: TGTGCCAGCAGCCAGGGGGCCTATGGCTACACCTTC

D gene: .
V gene: TRBV5-6
J gene: TRBJ2-1
CDR3 protein: CASSLVGGLSTNEQFF
CDR3 DNA: TGTGCCAGCAGCTTGGTGGGTGGGTTAAGTACCAATGAGCAGTTCTTC